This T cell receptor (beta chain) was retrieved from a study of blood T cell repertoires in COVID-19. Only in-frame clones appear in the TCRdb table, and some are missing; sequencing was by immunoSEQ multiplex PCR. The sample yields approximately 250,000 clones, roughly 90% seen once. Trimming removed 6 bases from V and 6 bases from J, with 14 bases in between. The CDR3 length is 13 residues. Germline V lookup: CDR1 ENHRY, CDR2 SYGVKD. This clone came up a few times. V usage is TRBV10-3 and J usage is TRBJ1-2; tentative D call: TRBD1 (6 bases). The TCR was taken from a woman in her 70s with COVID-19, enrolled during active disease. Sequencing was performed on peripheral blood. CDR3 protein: CAIRLQGSDGYTF. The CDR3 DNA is TGTGCCATCAGGTTACAGGGAAGTGATGGCTACACCTTC.